The rows below give T cell receptor beta chains drawn from one sample of a study of blood T cell repertoires in COVID-19. Clones were sequenced by immunoSEQ multiplex PCR, and TCRdb holds only the in-frame ones, with some missing. The sample shows over 200,000 clones, just under 85% of them seen only once. The sample consisted of peripheral blood. These TCRs come from a woman aged 45-59 years with active or convalescent COVID-19. The CDR3 runs from the conserved cysteine through the conserved F or W. D genes are given only for firm matches. A clone size is listed for some rows: how often the clone was seen (once, few, many), or a class if it is expanded.

J gene: TRBJ1-1
D gene: NA
V gene: TRBV28
clone size: NA
CDR3 DNA: TGTGCCAGCAGTTTATTAGGTATGGGGGGCACTGAAGCTTTCTTT
CDR3 protein: CASSLLGMGGTEAFF

J gene: TRBJ2-7
D gene: TRBD1
V gene: TRBV3-1/TRBV3-2
clone size: NA
CDR3 DNA: TGTGCCAGCAGCCGTATGGGACAGGGGGCGAAGAACTACGAGCAGTACTTC
CDR3 protein: CASSRMGQGAKNYEQYF

J gene: TRBJ2-1
D gene: NA
V gene: TRBV24-1
clone size: NA
CDR3 DNA: TGTGCCACCAAGGGGACTTCAGACCATGAGCAGTTCTTC
CDR3 protein: CATKGTSDHEQFF

J gene: TRBJ2-7
D gene: NA
V gene: TRBV5-5
clone size: NA
CDR3 DNA: TGTGCCAGCAGCTTGGCCAACTCGTATTCGGGTATTCCAGCCTACGAGCAGTACTTC
CDR3 protein: CASSLANSYSGIPAYEQYF

J gene: TRBJ1-1
D gene: NA
V gene: TRBV12-3/TRBV12-4
clone size: NA
CDR3 DNA: TGTGCCAGCACCCAGGGAGGGTCTGAAGCTTTCTTT
CDR3 protein: CASTQGGSEAFF

J gene: TRBJ1-1
D gene: NA
V gene: TRBV7-9
clone size: NA
CDR3 DNA: TGTGCCAGCAGCGTTCAGTCGACTGAAGCTTTCTTT
CDR3 protein: CASSVQSTEAFF

J gene: TRBJ1-1
D gene: NA
V gene: TRBV3-1/TRBV3-2
clone size: once
CDR3 DNA: TGTGCCAGCAGCCAAGGGAAAAACATAGGGGTAACAGCTTTCTTT
CDR3 protein: CASSQGKNIGVTAFF

J gene: TRBJ1-4
D gene: TRBD1
V gene: TRBV18
clone size: NA
CDR3 DNA: TGTGCCAGCTCACCGACAGGGGGGGAAAAACTGTTTTTT
CDR3 protein: CASSPTGGEKLFF

J gene: TRBJ1-1
D gene: NA
V gene: TRBV5-1
clone size: NA
CDR3 DNA: TGCGCCAGCAGCTTGGTAGCAGGGAGGAGGAACACTGAAGCTTTCTTT
CDR3 protein: CASSLVAGRRNTEAFF

J gene: TRBJ2-1
D gene: TRBD2
V gene: TRBV30
clone size: NA
CDR3 DNA: TGTGCCTGGATAAGCGGGAGGGTTTTTAATGAGCAGTTCTTC
CDR3 protein: CAWISGRVFNEQFF

J gene: TRBJ2-3
D gene: NA
V gene: TRBV10-1
clone size: NA
CDR3 DNA: TGCGCCAGCACAGTGTCGGGCCCCGAGGGATCAGATACGCAGTATTTT
CDR3 protein: CASTVSGPEGSDTQYF

J gene: TRBJ1-4
D gene: NA
V gene: TRBV7-8
clone size: NA
CDR3 DNA: TGTGCCAGCAGCTTAGGGGATCGGGGTGTGGAAAAACTGTTTTTT
CDR3 protein: CASSLGDRGVEKLFF

J gene: TRBJ2-1
D gene: TRBD1
V gene: TRBV5-1
clone size: NA
CDR3 DNA: TGCGCCAGCCGAGGGACAGACTACAATGAGCAGTTCTTC
CDR3 protein: CASRGTDYNEQFF

J gene: TRBJ1-3
D gene: TRBD1
V gene: TRBV6-5
clone size: NA
CDR3 DNA: TGTGCCAGCAGTACGCCTCGACAGGGGGGAAACACCATATATTTT
CDR3 protein: CASSTPRQGGNTIYF

J gene: TRBJ1-2
D gene: NA
V gene: TRBV12-3/TRBV12-4
clone size: NA
CDR3 DNA: TGTGCCAGCAGTGCCGACAGGTCACGCGGCTACACCTTC
CDR3 protein: CASSADRSRGYTF

J gene: TRBJ1-1
D gene: NA
V gene: TRBV9
clone size: NA
CDR3 DNA: TGTGCCAGCAGCGCCGGGACATCTGACACTGAAGCTTTCTTT
CDR3 protein: CASSAGTSDTEAFF

J gene: TRBJ2-1
D gene: TRBD1
V gene: TRBV5-1
clone size: once
CDR3 DNA: TGCGCCAGCAGGTCCGGGACAGGGTACAATGAGCAGTTCTTC
CDR3 protein: CASRSGTGYNEQFF

J gene: TRBJ2-2
D gene: TRBD1
V gene: TRBV11-2
clone size: NA
CDR3 DNA: TGTGCCAGCAGCCCCGACAGGGCGAACACCGGGGAGCTGTTTTTT
CDR3 protein: CASSPDRANTGELFF

J gene: TRBJ1-1
D gene: NA
V gene: TRBV19
clone size: NA
CDR3 DNA: TGTGCCAGTAGTGCTGGACAGAGAACCCCAGAAGCTTTCTTT
CDR3 protein: CASSAGQRTPEAFF

J gene: TRBJ2-5
D gene: TRBD1
V gene: TRBV12-5
clone size: NA
CDR3 DNA: TGTGCTAGTGACCTAAGGGACAGTTCCCCGATTCGACAAGAGACCCAGTACTTC
CDR3 protein: CASDLRDSSPIRQETQYF

J gene: TRBJ2-1
D gene: NA
V gene: TRBV5-4
clone size: NA
CDR3 DNA: TGTGCCTTCCACCCCACTCGCGCTTCCTACAATGAGCAGTTCTTC
CDR3 protein: CAFHPTRASYNEQFF

J gene: TRBJ2-5
D gene: NA
V gene: TRBV21-1
clone size: NA
CDR3 DNA: TGTGCCAGCAGGGGTCCGGGACAGGGACTAGGGAAGACCCAGTACTTC
CDR3 protein: CASRGPGQGLGKTQYF

J gene: TRBJ1-2
D gene: TRBD1
V gene: TRBV19
clone size: NA
CDR3 DNA: TGTGCCAGTAGTATAGGGACAGGGGAAAGGCGCGGCTACACCTTC
CDR3 protein: CASSIGTGERRGYTF

J gene: TRBJ2-7
D gene: NA
V gene: TRBV5-1
clone size: once
CDR3 DNA: TGCGCCAGCAGCTTGGCGGCGACTGGCTGGGACGAGCAGTACTTC
CDR3 protein: CASSLAATGWDEQYF

J gene: TRBJ1-3
D gene: NA
V gene: TRBV7-3
clone size: NA
CDR3 DNA: TGTGCCAGCAGCTCACGTCCAAACAGTGGAAACACCATATATTTT
CDR3 protein: CASSSRPNSGNTIYF

J gene: TRBJ1-1
D gene: NA
V gene: TRBV6-5
clone size: NA
CDR3 DNA: TGTGCCAGCAGTCGCGGGGACCCTGAAGCTTTCTTT
CDR3 protein: CASSRGDPEAFF

J gene: TRBJ1-2
D gene: NA
V gene: TRBV7-6
clone size: NA
CDR3 DNA: TGTGCCAGCAGCTTAGGCGGGGGCGCCTCAAACTATGGCTACACCTTC
CDR3 protein: CASSLGGGASNYGYTF

J gene: TRBJ1-1
D gene: NA
V gene: TRBV29-1
clone size: NA
CDR3 DNA: TGCAGCGCCACCGCTCGGGGCACTGAAGCTTTCTTT
CDR3 protein: CSATARGTEAFF

J gene: TRBJ2-7
D gene: TRBD2
V gene: TRBV6-5
clone size: many
CDR3 DNA: TGTGCCAGCAGTAGACTAGCGGATCGTCTCGAGCAGTACTTC
CDR3 protein: CASSRLADRLEQYF

J gene: TRBJ1-5
D gene: NA
V gene: TRBV2
clone size: NA
CDR3 DNA: TGTGCCAGCAGTGATTCTAGGAGAGCCGGCAATCAGCCCCAGCATTTT
CDR3 protein: CASSDSRRAGNQPQHF

J gene: TRBJ1-3
D gene: NA
V gene: TRBV5-6
clone size: NA
CDR3 DNA: TGTGCCAGCAGCGATGGACTGCTCTCTGGAAACACCATATATTTT
CDR3 protein: CASSDGLLSGNTIYF

J gene: TRBJ2-1
D gene: NA
V gene: TRBV6-4
clone size: few
CDR3 DNA: TGTGCCAGCAAACAGGACGCGTACTACAATGAGCAGTTCTTC
CDR3 protein: CASKQDAYYNEQFF

J gene: TRBJ2-5
D gene: TRBD1
V gene: TRBV6-6
clone size: NA
CDR3 DNA: TGTGCCAGCAGTTACATGGGACAGGGGGCACAGACCCAGTACTTC
CDR3 protein: CASSYMGQGAQTQYF

J gene: TRBJ1-2
D gene: TRBD1
V gene: TRBV24-1
clone size: NA
CDR3 DNA: TGTGCCACCAGTGAGGGACAGGACTATGGCTACACCTTC
CDR3 protein: CATSEGQDYGYTF

J gene: TRBJ1-2
D gene: NA
V gene: TRBV7-9
clone size: NA
CDR3 DNA: TGTGCCAGCAGCTTAGAGGGAGGCTATGGCTACACCTTC
CDR3 protein: CASSLEGGYGYTF

J gene: TRBJ2-2
D gene: TRBD1
V gene: TRBV7-8
clone size: few
CDR3 DNA: TGTGCCAGCACTCCTCAGGGGGCGGGCACCGGGGAGCTGTTTTTT
CDR3 protein: CASTPQGAGTGELFF

J gene: TRBJ1-2
D gene: TRBD1
V gene: TRBV27
clone size: NA
CDR3 DNA: TGTGCCAGCAGTTTCGTGCAGGGGGCGGGTTATGGCTACACCTTC
CDR3 protein: CASSFVQGAGYGYTF

J gene: TRBJ2-4
D gene: TRBD1
V gene: TRBV10-3
clone size: NA
CDR3 DNA: TGTGCCATCTCCGGGACAGGGTTGGACAAAAACATTCAGTACTTC
CDR3 protein: CAISGTGLDKNIQYF

J gene: TRBJ1-1
D gene: NA
V gene: TRBV7-9
clone size: NA
CDR3 DNA: TGTGCCAGCAGCTTCAATCCGGGGACTGAAGCTTTCTTT
CDR3 protein: CASSFNPGTEAFF

J gene: TRBJ2-7
D gene: NA
V gene: TRBV28
clone size: NA
CDR3 DNA: TGTGCCAGCAGTCCATTGGGGCCCGGACGAACTACTTCCTACGAGCAGTACTTC
CDR3 protein: CASSPLGPGRTTSYEQYF

J gene: TRBJ1-1
D gene: TRBD1
V gene: TRBV6-5
clone size: NA
CDR3 DNA: TGTGCCAGCAGTTACTCGACAGGGGGGGGTTTCGTGAGGGCTTTCTTT
CDR3 protein: CASSYSTGGGFVRAFF

J gene: TRBJ1-2
D gene: NA
V gene: TRBV28
clone size: NA
CDR3 DNA: TGTGCCAGCAGTTATCGGGCAGGGGACGGCTACACCTTC
CDR3 protein: CASSYRAGDGYTF

J gene: TRBJ1-2
D gene: TRBD1
V gene: TRBV10-3
clone size: NA
CDR3 DNA: TGTGCCAGCGGGACAGGGGATGGCCTCTATGGCTACACCTTC
CDR3 protein: CASGTGDGLYGYTF

J gene: TRBJ1-6
D gene: NA
V gene: TRBV28
clone size: once
CDR3 DNA: TGTGCCAGCAAGCCGGGGTATCATTCACCCCTCCACTTT
CDR3 protein: CASKPGYHSPLHF

J gene: TRBJ1-2
D gene: NA
V gene: TRBV12-2
clone size: NA
CDR3 DNA: TGTGCAAGCTCGCCTAGACTACTTTGGGACAGAGGGTACTATGGCTACACCTTC
CDR3 protein: CASSPRLLWDRGYYGYTF

J gene: TRBJ2-5
D gene: TRBD2
V gene: TRBV5-1
clone size: NA
CDR3 DNA: TGCGCCAGCAGCCCGGGTTTGAGTAGCGGGGGAGAGACCCAGTACTTC
CDR3 protein: CASSPGLSSGGETQYF

J gene: TRBJ2-5
D gene: TRBD2
V gene: TRBV4-1
clone size: NA
CDR3 DNA: TGCGCCAGCAGCCAGTTAGCGGGAGAGACCCAGTACTTC
CDR3 protein: CASSQLAGETQYF

J gene: TRBJ1-1
D gene: TRBD1
V gene: TRBV28
clone size: NA
CDR3 DNA: TGTGCCAGCCTCCGGACAGGGGGGAGAGGGACTGAAGCTTTCTTT
CDR3 protein: CASLRTGGRGTEAFF

J gene: TRBJ2-1
D gene: NA
V gene: TRBV6-5
clone size: NA
CDR3 DNA: TGTGCCAGCAGTTACGGCGGGCAATACAGTGGAGAGCAGTTCTTC
CDR3 protein: CASSYGGQYSGEQFF

J gene: TRBJ1-5
D gene: NA
V gene: TRBV5-1
clone size: few
CDR3 DNA: TGCGCCAGCAGCTTGGAAGGAGGCAATCAGCCCCAGCATTTT
CDR3 protein: CASSLEGGNQPQHF

J gene: TRBJ1-5
D gene: NA
V gene: TRBV5-6
clone size: NA
CDR3 DNA: TGTGCCAGCAGCTTGGGTGGGGGAGGCCAGCCCCAGCATTTT
CDR3 protein: CASSLGGGGQPQHF

J gene: TRBJ2-5
D gene: TRBD1
V gene: TRBV7-7
clone size: NA
CDR3 DNA: TGTGCCAGCAGCTCACAGGGGCCACAAGAGACCCAGTACTTC
CDR3 protein: CASSSQGPQETQYF

J gene: TRBJ1-1
D gene: NA
V gene: TRBV18
clone size: NA
CDR3 DNA: TGTGCCAGCTCCCTAAACCGAAACACTGAAGCTTTCTTT
CDR3 protein: CASSLNRNTEAFF

J gene: TRBJ1-2
D gene: NA
V gene: TRBV27
clone size: NA
CDR3 DNA: TGTGCCAGCAGTCCACCCCCGGCTTCGGGAAGTGGCTACACCTTC
CDR3 protein: CASSPPPASGSGYTF

J gene: TRBJ1-5
D gene: TRBD1
V gene: TRBV6-5
clone size: NA
CDR3 DNA: TGTGCCAGCAGCACGACAGGGGCTGGCAATCAGCCCCAGCATTTT
CDR3 protein: CASSTTGAGNQPQHF

J gene: TRBJ1-2
D gene: NA
V gene: TRBV4-1
clone size: once
CDR3 DNA: TGCGCCAGCAGCCACTACGTAGGAGGTAACTATGGCTACACCTTC
CDR3 protein: CASSHYVGGNYGYTF

J gene: TRBJ2-4
D gene: NA
V gene: TRBV7-3
clone size: NA
CDR3 DNA: TGTGCCAGCAGCCCAGGAAAAAACATTCAGTACTTC
CDR3 protein: CASSPGKNIQYF

J gene: TRBJ2-1
D gene: TRBD2
V gene: TRBV6-5
clone size: NA
CDR3 DNA: TGTGCCAGCAGTTGGGGACTAGCATCGCGTGAGCAGTTCTTC
CDR3 protein: CASSWGLASREQFF

J gene: TRBJ2-2
D gene: TRBD1
V gene: TRBV2
clone size: NA
CDR3 DNA: TGTGCCAGCAGGGACCGGACAGGGGTCACCGGGGAGCTGTTTTTT
CDR3 protein: CASRDRTGVTGELFF

J gene: TRBJ1-3
D gene: NA
V gene: TRBV5-5
clone size: NA
CDR3 DNA: TGTGCCAGCAGGCCGAGGGTTGGAAACACCATATATTTT
CDR3 protein: CASRPRVGNTIYF